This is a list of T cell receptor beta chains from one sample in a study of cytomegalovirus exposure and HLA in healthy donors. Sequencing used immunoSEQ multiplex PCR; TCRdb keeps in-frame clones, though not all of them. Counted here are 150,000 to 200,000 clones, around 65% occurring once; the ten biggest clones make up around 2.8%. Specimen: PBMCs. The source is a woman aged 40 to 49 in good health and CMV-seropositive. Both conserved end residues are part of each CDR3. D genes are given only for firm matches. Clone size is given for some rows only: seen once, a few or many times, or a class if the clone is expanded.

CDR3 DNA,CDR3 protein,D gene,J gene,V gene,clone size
TGTGCCAGCAGCGTAGAGGGCAGGGTCGCAGAGACCCAGTACTTC,CASSVEGRVAETQYF,-,TRBJ2-5,TRBV9,-
TGTGCCAGCTCACCACCTAGCGGCTCCTACGAGCAGTACTTC,CASSPPSGSYEQYF,-,TRBJ2-7,TRBV18,-
TGCGCCAGCAGTCTGGACAGCCTCGACTACAATGAGCAGTTCTTC,CASSLDSLDYNEQFF,-,TRBJ2-1,TRBV5-1,-
TGTGCCAGCAGTGAAGGGGGCGCGGGGGAGACCCAGTACTTC,CASSEGGAGETQYF,-,TRBJ2-5,TRBV2,few
TGTGCCAGTGGCCAGGGCGGCGATCAGCCCCAGCATTTT,CASGQGGDQPQHF,-,TRBJ1-5,TRBV6-5,-
TGTGCCATCTACAGGGGTAGGGGCGAGCAGTACTTC,CAIYRGRGEQYF,TRBD1,TRBJ2-7,TRBV28,few
TGTGCCAGCAGCTTTCGCAGCGGGAGCTACCACGAGCAGTACTTC,CASSFRSGSYHEQYF,TRBD2,TRBJ2-7,TRBV5-6,few
TGTGCCAGCAGTTTAGGACAGGGCTGGCCCTATGGCTACACCTTC,CASSLGQGWPYGYTF,TRBD1,TRBJ1-2,TRBV27,-
TGTGCCAGCAGCCCGGGGGGGGATGAAAAACTGTTTTTT,CASSPGGDEKLFF,-,TRBJ1-4,TRBV11-2,-
TGTGCCAGTAGTACCCCAGGGGGAGCCGTCTACGAGCAGTACTTC,CASSTPGGAVYEQYF,TRBD1,TRBJ2-7,TRBV19,-
TGTGCCAGCTCACCACGGGAGGGTGGCCAAGAGACCCAGTACTTC,CASSPREGGQETQYF,TRBD2,TRBJ2-5,TRBV18,few
TGTGCCAGCAGACTAAGGGGGGGAGGTCAGCCCCAGCATTTT,CASRLRGGGQPQHF,-,TRBJ1-5,TRBV13,once
TGCGCCAGCAGCCAAGACGGTCCCGGGGACAAAGAGACCCAGTACTTC,CASSQDGPGDKETQYF,-,TRBJ2-5,TRBV4-1,-
TGTGCCGGAGGGGGAGGACTAGCGACCGGGGAGCTGTTTTTT,CAGGGGLATGELFF,TRBD2,TRBJ2-2,TRBV2,-
TGTGCCAGCAGGAGTAGCGGGAGTTACGAGCAGTACTTC,CASRSSGSYEQYF,TRBD2,TRBJ2-7,TRBV6-1,few
TGTGCCAGCGACGGGACAGCTAAAGAGACCCAGTACTTC,CASDGTAKETQYF,TRBD1,TRBJ2-5,TRBV28,-
TGTGCCAGCAGCTTAGTTTTAGCCCGTGGAGAGACCCAGTACTTC,CASSLVLARGETQYF,-,TRBJ2-5,TRBV7-2,-
TGCGCCAGCAGCTTGGGGCGGGACAGAACTAACTATGGCTACACCTTC,CASSLGRDRTNYGYTF,TRBD1,TRBJ1-2,TRBV5-1,-
TGTGCCAGTCAGCTACTAGCGGGGGGGCGAAATACGCAGTATTTT,CASQLLAGGRNTQYF,TRBD2,TRBJ2-3,TRBV7-2,-
TGTGCCAGCAGCCTCGGGCTAGCGGGAGCTGATACGCAGTATTTT,CASSLGLAGADTQYF,TRBD2,TRBJ2-3,TRBV9,-
TGTGCCAGCGCCGGACAGGGGCCCACTGAAGCTTTCTTT,CASAGQGPTEAFF,TRBD1,TRBJ1-1,TRBV11-3,-
TGTGCCAGCACTGCCATTGACAGGGATCAGCCCCAGCATTTT,CASTAIDRDQPQHF,TRBD1,TRBJ1-5,TRBV2,-
TGTGCCAGCTCACCAGGACAGGGGTACAGCGAGCAGTACTTC,CASSPGQGYSEQYF,TRBD1,TRBJ2-7,TRBV18,-
TGCGCCAGCAGCACGACAGATAACTACAATGAGCAGTTCTTC,CASSTTDNYNEQFF,-,TRBJ2-1,TRBV5-1,few
TGTGCCAGCAGCGGTCTAGCGGGTTCTACCGGGGAGCTGTTTTTT,CASSGLAGSTGELFF,TRBD2,TRBJ2-2,TRBV4-2,once
TGTGCCAGCAGCCGCCAGGGAAGCACAGATGCGCAGTATTTT,CASSRQGSTDAQYF,-,TRBJ2-3,TRBV5-4,once
TGTGCCAGTATCTCGGGCCAGGGGGCGTACACCGGGGAGCTGTTTTTT,CASISGQGAYTGELFF,TRBD1,TRBJ2-2,TRBV19,few
TGTGCCAGCAACTCTTTAGCGGGAGGGCAGTACGAGCAGTACTTC,CASNSLAGGQYEQYF,TRBD2,TRBJ2-7,TRBV28,-
TGTGCCAGCAGTGAACAGGGGCTTGGTGGCTACACCTTC,CASSEQGLGGYTF,-,TRBJ1-2,TRBV6-1,once
TGTGCCAGTAGTATTGACCGGGATCAGCCCCAGCATTTT,CASSIDRDQPQHF,-,TRBJ1-5,TRBV19,-
TGCGCCAGCAGCCAAAGGCGGAGCGGGGGGGCCAAAAGTAACAATGAGCAGTTCTTC,CASSQRRSGGAKSNNEQFF,TRBD2,TRBJ2-1,TRBV4-3,-
TGTGCCAGCACCCCGGACTCCTCCGCCTACGAGCAGTACTTC,CASTPDSSAYEQYF,-,TRBJ2-7,TRBV6-1,-
TGTGCCAGTAGTATAGCGGAGGGACAGAGCAATGAGCAGTTCTTC,CASSIAEGQSNEQFF,-,TRBJ2-1,TRBV19,-
TGTGCCAGTAGTACCACTGGGACAGGGAAGGACTATGGCTACACCTTC,CASSTTGTGKDYGYTF,TRBD1,TRBJ1-2,TRBV19,-
TGTGCCAGCAGCCCGGGGGGGAGCTCCTACGAGCAGTACTTC,CASSPGGSSYEQYF,TRBD2,TRBJ2-7,TRBV7-9,-
TGCGCCAGCAGCCATGCCGGGACAGCCCGTGAGCAGTTCTTC,CASSHAGTAREQFF,TRBD1,TRBJ2-1,TRBV4-1,few
TGTGCCAGCAGCATACCGGGACAGGTCAACTCTGGAAACACCATATATTTT,CASSIPGQVNSGNTIYF,TRBD1,TRBJ1-3,TRBV7-9,-
TGTGCCAGCGAGGGCGGGAGGGGCACCTACGAGCAGTACTTC,CASEGGRGTYEQYF,TRBD2,TRBJ2-7,TRBV2,-
TGCAGCGTTGACAACTCCTACGAGCAGTACTTC,CSVDNSYEQYF,-,TRBJ2-7,TRBV29-1,-
TGTGCCAGTAGAACCCCCCAGGGGGCAACCGCTGAAGCTTTCTTT,CASRTPQGATAEAFF,TRBD1,TRBJ1-1,TRBV19,-
TGTGCCAGCAGTCACGGACAGTCTGGCTATGGCTACACCTTC,CASSHGQSGYGYTF,-,TRBJ1-2,TRBV6-1,-